Below, 22 T cell receptor beta chains from the same sample are listed, as sequenced in a study of blood T cell repertoires in COVID-19. The data were produced by immunoSEQ multiplex PCR, yet TCRdb's version contains in-frame clones alone and is incomplete. Here the sample spans 59,000 or so clones, more than 75% being singletons. What was sequenced was peripheral blood. These receptors were taken from a human donor in a cohort sampled during active COVID-19.

The V and J genes are TRBV7-9 and TRBJ2-5; 7 bases map to TRBD1. CDR3 length equals 16 residues. Losses at the gene ends were 5 bases for V and 5 bases for J; bases not matched to a gene: 14. In germline, CDR1 is SEHNR, CDR2 FQNEAQ (reference sequence). The CDR3 sequence is CASSPPFRQGVETQYF. The DNA for the CDR3 is TGTGCCAGCAGCCCCCCCTTTCGACAGGGTGTCGAGACCCAGTACTTC.

The gene calls are TRBV3-1 (or the pseudogene TRBV3-2) and TRBJ1-3; D might be TRBD1 (5 bases). V lost 3 bases to trimming and J lost 7 bases, with 13 bases between them. Germline lookup yields CDR1 LGHDT and CDR2 YNNKEL (reference sequence). CDR3 length equals 14 residues. CDR3 loop: CASSHDGTLNTIYF. The CDR3 DNA reads as TGTGCCAGCAGCCACGACGGGACTCTGAACACCATATATTTT.

The V call is TRBV5-5, the J call TRBJ2-2; 9 positions match TRBD2. This CDR3 has 16 amino acids. Germline CDR1 and CDR2: SGHKS and YYEKEE (reference sequence). V shed 2 bases and J 1 base; nucleotides not matched to a gene: 3. CDR3 coding DNA: TGTGCCAGCAGCTTTCTAGCGGGGATGAACACCGGGGAGCTGTTTTTT. This translates into CASSFLAGMNTGELFF.

This clone has more than one count but fewer than ten. This chain joins TRBV3-1 (or the pseudogene TRBV3-2) and TRBJ2-2, with TRBD2 identical over 9 bases. In germline, CDR1 is LGHDT, CDR2 YNNKEL (reference sequence). After removal of 4 bases from V and 4 bases from J, the junction contained 7 bases not matched to a gene. The length of the CDR3 is 16 residues. CDR3 nucleotides: TGTGCCAGCAGCCTGAACTTAGCGGGGGCCACCGGGGAGCTGTTTTTT. It encodes CASSLNLAGATGELFF.

This clone was seen just once. The V call is TRBV12-3 or TRBV12-4, the J call TRBJ1-2, with D possibly being TRBD1 (5 bases). The CDR3 runs 12 residues. With 7 bases removed from V and 3 bases from J, the gap between germline ends came to 9 bases. The CDR3 DNA reads TGTGCCAGCAAATGGGGCGACTATGGCTACACCTTC. Protein product: CASKWGDYGYTF.

The CDR3 DNA follows: TGCGCCAGCAGCTTGGATGCGGGGGGCCCTTACGAGCAGTACGTC. Encoded protein: CASSLDAGGPYEQYV. V usage is TRBV5-1 and J usage is TRBJ2-7; 8 bases align to TRBD2. Germline-derived CDR1 and CDR2 are SGHRS and YFSETQ. The CDR3 runs 15 residues. The V gene end was trimmed by 0 bases and the J gene end by 4 bases; junction bases not matched to a gene: 6.

A note on this clone: One end of the junction is discordant with germline, which a read error may explain. This chain connects TRBV2 to TRBJ1-1; tentative D call: TRBD1 (5 bases). Germline CDR1 is SNHLY and CDR2 is FYNNEI. The CDR3 is made up of 13 amino acids. CDR3: CASREEGWTEAFF. The CDR3 DNA sequence: TGTGCCAGCAGAGAAGAGGGGTGGACTGAAGCTTTCTTT.

The chain links TRBV2 to TRBJ1-1; no reliable D call. This CDR3 has 13 residues. Germline V gives CDR1 SNHLY, CDR2 FYNNEI. Trimming left V 6 bases short and J 8 bases short, with 16 bases between. CDR3 in amino acids: CASRARLLREAFF. In DNA form, the CDR3 reads TGTGCCAGCAGGGCGCGGTTGCTTAGGGAAGCTTTCTTT. Full variable domain (outside the CDR3, taken from reference TRBV2 and TRBJ1-1): EPEVTQTPSHQVTQMGQEVILRCVPISNHLYFYWYRQILGQKVEFLVSFYNNEISEKSEIFDDQFSVERPDGSNFTLKIRSTKLEDSAMYFCASRARLLREAFFGQGTRLTVV.

The chain recombines TRBV3-1 (or the pseudogene TRBV3-2) with TRBJ1-5, with D possibly TRBD1 on 5 matching bases. CDR1 LGHDT and CDR2 YNNKEL come from the germline V gene (reference sequence). V was clipped by 1 base and J by 1 base, with 5 bases between them. This CDR3 is built from 14 residues. This CDR3 reads CASSQGQSNQPQHF. CDR3 DNA sequence: TGTGCCAGCAGCCAAGGACAGAGCAATCAGCCCCAGCATTTT.

This rearrangement joins TRBV11-3 to TRBJ1-5; D possibly corresponds to TRBD1 (5 bases). Trimming cost V 5 bases and J 2 bases, with 13 bases left between them. Germline V gene sequence: CDR1 SGHNT, CDR2 YENEEA. CDR3 size: 15 residues. DNA of the CDR3: TGTGCCAGCAGCCCCCAGGGAAACGGCAATCAGCCCCAGCATTTT. Translated: CASSPQGNGNQPQHF.

The rearrangement links TRBV27 to TRBJ2-4; a weak D match, TRBD2 (7 bases). Germline CDR1 is MNHEY and CDR2 is SMNVEV (reference sequence). With 6 bases removed from V and 6 bases from J, the gap between germline ends came to 21 bases. This CDR3 region has 16 residues. The CDR3 is CASSPGGRRERNIQYF. The DNA of the CDR3 is TGTGCCAGCAGCCCCGGGGGGCGCCGGGAGAGAAACATTCAGTACTTC.

The chain couples TRBV11-2 to TRBJ1-4; TRBD1 aligns across 11 bases. V shed 1 base and J 6 bases; nucleotides not matched to a gene: 4. The CDR3 consists of 16 residues. Germline V lookup: CDR1 SGHAT, CDR2 FQNNGV. The CDR3 protein is CASSLGTGGDYEKLFF. The CDR3 nucleotides are TGTGCCAGCAGCTTAGGGACAGGGGGCGATTATGAAAAACTGTTTTTT.

The chain couples TRBV24-1 to TRBJ2-5; D might be TRBD1 (5 bases). Per the germline V gene, CDR1 is KGHDR and CDR2 is SFDVKD. This CDR3 is 14 amino acids long. Trimming removed 7 bases at V and 4 bases at J, with 15 bases between. CDR3 bases: TGTGCCACCAGCTACGCACAGGAAGCAGAGACCCAGTACTTC. This sequence encodes CATSYAQEAETQYF.

The J gene is TRBJ1-5, the V gene TRBV19, with a weak D call TRBD1 (5 bases). CDR3 length equals 15 residues. Between the trimmed V and J ends, which lost 5 bases and 0 bases, there was a span of 11 bases. Germline values: CDR1 LNHDA, CDR2 SQIVND (reference sequence). CDR3 bases: TGTGCCAGTAGTCCCCGACAGACTAGCAATCAGCCCCAGCATTTT. Its protein is CASSPRQTSNQPQHF.

Comment on this clone: A read error may account for a junction end that differs from germline. V usage is TRBV14 and J usage is TRBJ2-1, with 8 bases fitting TRBD2. The germline V gene has CDR1 SGHDN and CDR2 FVKESK. This CDR3 has 13 residues. The CDR3 region is CASSQKDGGVRVF. CDR3 sequence (DNA): TGTGCCAGCAGCCAAAAAGACGGGGGGGTAAGAGTCTTC.

This chain connects TRBV2 to TRBJ2-6; D gene ambiguous. Germline loops: CDR1 SNHLY, CDR2 FYNNEI. The CDR3 loop spans 14 amino acids. The germline V and J ends were trimmed by 2 bases and 9 bases, with 11 bases remaining between them. This CDR3 reads CASSEWQRNNVLTF. In nucleotides, the CDR3 is TGTGCCAGCAGTGAATGGCAACGAAACAACGTCCTGACTTTC.

Comments on this clone: Other DNA sequences in this specimen translate into the identical CDR3. V is TRBV2 and J is TRBJ1-5; 8 bases match TRBD1. The J segment lost 3 bases and the V segment lost 6 bases, leaving 7 bases of the junction unmatched. Germline V CDR1 and CDR2: SNHLY, FYNNEI. This CDR3 is 15 amino acids long. The CDR3 DNA sequence: TGTGCCAGCAGCGAGGACAGGGCGTACAATCAGCCCCAGCATTTT. Residues: CASSEDRAYNQPQHF.

This chain links TRBV3-1 (or the pseudogene TRBV3-2) with TRBJ1-3; D remains unclear. Trimming left V 2 bases short and J 3 bases short, with 8 bases between. The CDR3 is 14 amino acids. Germline values: CDR1 LGHDT, CDR2 YNNKEL (reference sequence). The CDR3 sequence: CASSQYAGGNTIYF. The CDR3 DNA reads as TGTGCCAGCAGCCAATACGCCGGTGGAAACACCATATATTTT.

The chain joins TRBV6-5 to TRBJ1-5; a possible D gene is TRBD1 (5 bases). V was clipped by 6 bases and J by 3 bases, with 9 bases between them. Germline V gene lookup returns CDR1 MNHEY and CDR2 SVGAGI. The CDR3 is made up of 13 amino acids. This CDR3 reads CASRKGNNQPQHF. CDR3 nucleotides: TGTGCCAGCAGGAAGGGGAACAATCAGCCCCAGCATTTT.

This clone has just a few counts. V is TRBV5-1 and J is TRBJ1-1; 8 bases fit TRBD1. Unmatched junction bases numbered 9, after V lost 4 bases and J lost 4 bases. Per the germline V gene, CDR1 is SGHRS and CDR2 is YFSETQ. The CDR3 is 15 residues long. Here the CDR3 reads CASSVLSGQGTEAFF. The CDR3 DNA sequence: TGCGCCAGCAGCGTTCTTTCAGGACAGGGCACTGAAGCTTTCTTT.

The chain combines TRBV2 with TRBJ2-5; 7 positions match TRBD2. V shed 10 bases, J shed 5 bases, and the junction held 13 bases outside the gene matches. The CDR3 runs 14 residues. Germline assignment: CDR1 SNHLY and CDR2 FYNNEI. CDR3 sequence reads: CATSGLAGGETQYF. CDR3 bases: TGTGCCACGAGTGGGCTAGCCGGGGGGGAGACCCAGTACTTC.

J is TRBJ2-4 and V is TRBV21-1; no DNA check was done on the table's D call, TRBD1. TRBV21-1 is a pseudogene segment. This CDR3 region has 15 residues. The chain's CDR3 is CASSTEQGAKNIQYF. The CDR3 bases are TGTGCCAGCAGCACCGAGCAGGGGGCCAAAAACATTCAGTACTTC.